The sequence of this T cell receptor (beta chain) was determined in a study of T cell responses to AZD1222 COVID-19 vaccine. Whole-study findings and limits: Scientists sampled the repertoires only once the peak T cell response had passed. Dominant at 160-218 and 743-854, vaccine-associated CD4 TCRs also spanned spike. The breadth and depth of Spike-specific TCRs increased once two AZD1222 doses had been given. Donors in the cohort were predominantly white British and more often female, and clonal diversity was possibly underestimated.

As concerns this clone: Antigen unknown.

Germline V gives CDR1 ENHRY, CDR2 SYGVKD. V shed 0 bases and J shed 1 base, with 10 bases lying between them. This CDR3 comprises 16 residues. The data were produced by immunoSEQ multiplex PCR, yet TCRdb's version contains in-frame clones alone and is incomplete. Of about 220,000 clones in the sample, roughly 91% were seen once. The chain carries TRBV10-3 and TRBJ2-1; D ambiguous. This material consisted of peripheral blood, taken on day 0 of MenACWY control vaccination. The TCR was taken from an adult in good health. The CDR3 DNA reads as TGTGCCATCAGTGAGTCTCAGGCTATATCCTACAATGAGCAGTTCTTC. Amino acid sequence: CAISESQAISYNEQFF.